Given below is one T cell receptor beta chain in context. Antigen specificity is unknown. The sample belongs to a study of post-analysis software for immune sequencing data. General study findings and limits: Normalized Chao1 diversity was significantly reduced in patients versus controls. Five or six TRBV segments were significantly more frequent in patients than in controls. TRBV5-6, TRBV5-1 and TRBV20-1 were among these segments.

Unique molecular identifiers had been added to the TCR beta cDNA libraries. Each CDR3 protein is one row after TCRdb ran MiXCR on the PCR reads. The repertoire has under 900,000 distinct CDR3 sequences, roughly half of them found once; the top ten carry 4.6%. Per the germline V gene, CDR1 is SQVTM and CDR2 is ANQGSEA. The CDR3 consists of 12 residues. J lost 10 bases, V lost 4 bases, and 6 bases had no gene match. This sequence joins TRBV29-1 and TRBJ2-1, with 8 positions matching TRBD1. The sequence came from a girl aged 5-17 years with multiple sclerosis. The sample comprised blood. This chain's CDR3 is CSVVQGAWEQFF. The CDR3 region has the DNA TGCAGCGTTGTCCAGGGGGCATGGGAGCAGTTCTTC.